This TCR beta chain emerged from a study of blood T cells in healthy people across ages. Study findings and constraints: Across the age range, TCR beta diversity per million T cells fell in a roughly linear way.

Per the germline V gene, CDR1 is KGHSH and CDR2 is LQKENI. The CDR3 is made up of 16 amino acids. The V end lost 3 bases, the J end lost 3 bases, and 17 bases lay between the germline ends. It was with a sample-barcoded 5' primer and a J-beta primer mix that a second PCR of roughly 7 to 11 cycles was run. Using its own MiXCR run on the 5' RACE reads, TCRdb lists one record per CDR3 protein. Of fewer than 800,000 distinct CDR3 sequences listed, 20% to 25% are singletons. On this clonotype: Its antigen remains unknown.

This sample also belongs to another study, concerning T cells of mothers and their children. That source reports: Regardless of relatedness, pairs show thymic selection shaping TCR recombination output in a similar manner.

This TCR came from a boy younger than 18 in good health. The chain carries TRBV18 and TRBJ2-5; D not resolved. The sequencing sample was made of blood. The CDR3 region has the DNA TGTGCCAGCTCACCGGGCAAACGGGCCCTAGAAGAGACCCAGTACTTC. Translation gives CASSPGKRALEETQYF.